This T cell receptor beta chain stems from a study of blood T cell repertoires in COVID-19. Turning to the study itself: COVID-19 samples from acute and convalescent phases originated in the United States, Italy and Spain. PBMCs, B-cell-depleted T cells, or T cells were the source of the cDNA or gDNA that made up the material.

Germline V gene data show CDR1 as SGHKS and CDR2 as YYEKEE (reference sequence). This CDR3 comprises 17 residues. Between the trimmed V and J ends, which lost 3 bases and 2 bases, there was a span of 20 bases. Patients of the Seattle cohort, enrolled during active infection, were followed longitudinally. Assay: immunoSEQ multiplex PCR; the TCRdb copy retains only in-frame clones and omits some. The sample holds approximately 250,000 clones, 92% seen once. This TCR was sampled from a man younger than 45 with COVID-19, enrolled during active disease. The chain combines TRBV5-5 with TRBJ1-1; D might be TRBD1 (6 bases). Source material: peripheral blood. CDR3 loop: CASSSEAGASLNTEAFF. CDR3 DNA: TGTGCCAGCAGCTCCGAGGCGGGGGCCTCCCTTAACACTGAAGCTTTCTTT.